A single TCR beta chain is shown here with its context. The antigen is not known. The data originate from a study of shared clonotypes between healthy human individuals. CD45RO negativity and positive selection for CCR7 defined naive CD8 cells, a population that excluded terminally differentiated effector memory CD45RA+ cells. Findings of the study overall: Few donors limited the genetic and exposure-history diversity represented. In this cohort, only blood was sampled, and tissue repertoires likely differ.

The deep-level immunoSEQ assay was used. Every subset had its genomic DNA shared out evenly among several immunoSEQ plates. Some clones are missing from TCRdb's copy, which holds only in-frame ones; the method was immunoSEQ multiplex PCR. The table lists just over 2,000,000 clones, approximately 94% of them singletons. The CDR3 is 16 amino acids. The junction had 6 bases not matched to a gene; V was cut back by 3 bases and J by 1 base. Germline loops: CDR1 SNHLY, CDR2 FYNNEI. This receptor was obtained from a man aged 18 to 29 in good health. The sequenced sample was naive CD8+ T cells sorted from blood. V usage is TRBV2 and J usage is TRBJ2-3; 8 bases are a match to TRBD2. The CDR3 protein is CASSDPGGHGTDTQYF. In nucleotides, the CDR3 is TGTGCCAGCAGTGACCCGGGGGGGCATGGCACAGATACGCAGTATTTT. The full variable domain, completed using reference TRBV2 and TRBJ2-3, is EPEVTQTPSHQVTQMGQEVILRCVPISNHLYFYWYRQILGQKVEFLVSFYNNEISEKSEIFDDQFSVERPDGSNFTLKIRSTKLEDSAMYFCASSDPGGHGTDTQYFGPGTRLTVL.